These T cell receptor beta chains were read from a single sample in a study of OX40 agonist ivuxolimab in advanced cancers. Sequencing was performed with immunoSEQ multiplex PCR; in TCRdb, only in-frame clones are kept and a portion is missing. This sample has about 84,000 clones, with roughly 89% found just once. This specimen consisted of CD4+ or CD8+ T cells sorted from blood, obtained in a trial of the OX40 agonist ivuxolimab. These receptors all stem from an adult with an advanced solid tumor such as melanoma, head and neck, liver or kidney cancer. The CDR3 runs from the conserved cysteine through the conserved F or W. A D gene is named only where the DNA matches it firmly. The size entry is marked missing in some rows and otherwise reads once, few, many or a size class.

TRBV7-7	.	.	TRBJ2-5	TGTGCTAGCAGCCAAGGGACCCGGGAGACCCAGTACTTC	CASSQGTRETQYF
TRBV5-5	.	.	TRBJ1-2	TGTGCCAGCAGCGGACGGACAGAGAAAGCTAACTATGGCTACACCTTC	CASSGRTEKANYGYTF
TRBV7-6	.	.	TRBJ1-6	TGTGCCAGCAGCTCTAGCCAGGGTGGTAATTCACCCCTCCACTTT	CASSSSQGGNSPLHF
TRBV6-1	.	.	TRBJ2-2	TGTGCCAGCAGTGAGGGCAGATACACCGGGGAGCTGTTTTTT	CASSEGRYTGELFF
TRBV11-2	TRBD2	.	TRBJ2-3	TGTGCCAGCACCCTATCTGGTAGCGGGAGGATCGATACGCAGTATTTT	CASTLSGSGRIDTQYF
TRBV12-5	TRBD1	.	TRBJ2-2	TGTGCTAGTGGGGACAGGGGGCGCGGCGGGGAGCTGTTTTTT	CASGDRGRGGELFF
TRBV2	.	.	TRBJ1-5	TGTGCCAGCACGTCAGGGCTCGGTCAGCCCCAGCATTTT	CASTSGLGQPQHF
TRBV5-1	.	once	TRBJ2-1	TGCGCCAGCAGCCCGGCCGGGGGATCCTACAATGAGCAGTTCTTC	CASSPAGGSYNEQFF
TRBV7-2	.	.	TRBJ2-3	TGTGCCAGCAGCCCGCCGGGGACGGATACGCAGTATTTT	CASSPPGTDTQYF
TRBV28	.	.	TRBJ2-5	TGTGCCAGCAGTTTAACACAGGGAGCCCAGTACTTC	CASSLTQGAQYF
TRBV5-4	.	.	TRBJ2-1	TGTGCCAGCAGCTTGGGTGGGGGGAGCTCCTACAATGAGCAGTTCTTC	CASSLGGGSSYNEQFF
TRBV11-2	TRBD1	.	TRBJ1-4	TGTGCCAGCAGCTCCTTCAGGGGGCGAGGTGAAAAACTGTTTTTT	CASSSFRGRGEKLFF
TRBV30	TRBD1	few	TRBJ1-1	TGTGCCTGGGGAACCTACAGGGGGCCGAACACTGAAGCTTTCTTT	CAWGTYRGPNTEAFF
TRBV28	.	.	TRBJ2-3	TGTGCCAGCTGTGTGGGGGGAGGCACTAGCACAGATACGCAGTATTTT	CASCVGGGTSTDTQYF
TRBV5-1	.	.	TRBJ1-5	TGCGCCAGCAGCTTAACCGGGCCAAATAGCAATCAGCCCCAGCATTTT	CASSLTGPNSNQPQHF
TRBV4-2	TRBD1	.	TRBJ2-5	TGTGCCAGCAGCCAAGGACAGGGAGAGACCCAGTACTTC	CASSQGQGETQYF
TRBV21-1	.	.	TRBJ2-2	TGTGCCAGCAAGATCAGGGGGAGGGACACCGGGGAGCTGTTTTTT	CASKIRGRDTGELFF
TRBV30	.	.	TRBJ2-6	TGTGCCTGGACTGGGGCCAACGTCCTGACTTTC	CAWTGANVLTF
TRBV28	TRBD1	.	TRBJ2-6	TGTGCCAGCAGAAGACAGGGTTGGATGTCTGGGGCCAACGTCCTGACTTTC	CASRRQGWMSGANVLTF
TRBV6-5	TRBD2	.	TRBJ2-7	TGTGCCAGCAGTTACTCACTAGCGGGCCCACTATACGAGCAGTACTTC	CASSYSLAGPLYEQYF
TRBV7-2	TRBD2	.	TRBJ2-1	TGTGCCAGCAGCCCCGGGCCGGGACTAGTCAATGAGCAGTTCTTC	CASSPGPGLVNEQFF
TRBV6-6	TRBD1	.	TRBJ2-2	TGTGCCAGCAGAAGACAGGGGAACACCGGGGAGCTGTTTTTT	CASRRQGNTGELFF
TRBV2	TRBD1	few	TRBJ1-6	TGTGCCAGCAGCCCAGGGACAGGGTTTAATTCACCCCTCCACTTT	CASSPGTGFNSPLHF
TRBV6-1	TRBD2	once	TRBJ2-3	TGTGCCAGCAGTGAATTTGCGGGGGGCACAGATACGCAGTATTTT	CASSEFAGGTDTQYF
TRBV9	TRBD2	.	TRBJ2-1	TGTGCCAGCAGCGCCGATATTCGACTAGCGGGAGGGGGTGAGCAGTTCTTC	CASSADIRLAGGGEQFF
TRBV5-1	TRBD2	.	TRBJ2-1	TGCGCCAGCAGCTTGAGGAGCGGGGGCTACAATGAGCAGTTCTTC	CASSLRSGGYNEQFF
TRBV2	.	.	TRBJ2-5	TGTGCCAGCGGGGGATGGAATCGGGAGACCCAGTACTTC	CASGGWNRETQYF
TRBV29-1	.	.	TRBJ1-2	TGCAGCGTTGTTAGCTGGGACTATGGCTACACCTTC	CSVVSWDYGYTF
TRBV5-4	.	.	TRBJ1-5	TGTGCCAGCAGTCCCGGACCGGCTAGCAATCAGCCCCAGCATTTT	CASSPGPASNQPQHF
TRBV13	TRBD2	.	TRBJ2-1	TGTGCCAGCAGCTTAGACCCGACTATTCGGACTAGCGGGTCTTACAATGAGCAGTTCTTC	CASSLDPTIRTSGSYNEQFF
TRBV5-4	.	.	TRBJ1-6	TGTGCCAGCAGCTTGGCCGAGGGGGATTCACCCCTCCACTTT	CASSLAEGDSPLHF
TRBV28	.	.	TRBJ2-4	TGTGCCAGCAGTTTAGTAGTAAACATTCAGTACTTC	CASSLVVNIQYF
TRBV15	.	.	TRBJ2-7	TGTGCCACCAGCAGAGATAGGTCCGGTCAGCCGAGCTCCTACGAGCAGTACTTC	CATSRDRSGQPSSYEQYF
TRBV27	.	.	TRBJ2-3	TGTGCCAGCAGCATCTACGGGACGATCACAGATACGCAGTATTTT	CASSIYGTITDTQYF
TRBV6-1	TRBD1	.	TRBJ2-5	TGTGCCAGCAGTGGGACAGGGGCACAAGAGACCCAGTACTTC	CASSGTGAQETQYF
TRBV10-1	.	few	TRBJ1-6	TGCGCCAGCAGTGAGCGTCAGATGAATTCACCCCTCCACTTT	CASSERQMNSPLHF
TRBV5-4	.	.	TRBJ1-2	TGTGCCAGCAGCCGGGGGACGGGCGACTATGGCTACACCTTC	CASSRGTGDYGYTF
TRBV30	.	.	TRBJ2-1	TGTGCCTGGAGGCCAGGGGGGAATGAGCAGTTCTTC	CAWRPGGNEQFF
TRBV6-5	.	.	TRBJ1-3	TGTGCCAGCAGTTACTCGTTCCGGAGCTCTGGAAACACCATATATTTT	CASSYSFRSSGNTIYF
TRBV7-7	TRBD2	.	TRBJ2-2	TGTGCTAGCAGCGCGACTAGCGGGAGGGCGAACGGGGAGCTGTTTTTT	CASSATSGRANGELFF
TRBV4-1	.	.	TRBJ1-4	TGCGCCAGCAGCCAAGACCTTGGGGACTTAAATGAAAAACTGTTTTTT	CASSQDLGDLNEKLFF
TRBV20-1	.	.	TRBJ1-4	TGCAGTGCAACTGACAGGGAAAAACTGTTTTTT	CSATDREKLFF
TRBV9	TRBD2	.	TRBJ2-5	TGTGCCAGCAGGGAGAGCGGGGCGGGGACCCAGTACTTC	CASRESGAGTQYF